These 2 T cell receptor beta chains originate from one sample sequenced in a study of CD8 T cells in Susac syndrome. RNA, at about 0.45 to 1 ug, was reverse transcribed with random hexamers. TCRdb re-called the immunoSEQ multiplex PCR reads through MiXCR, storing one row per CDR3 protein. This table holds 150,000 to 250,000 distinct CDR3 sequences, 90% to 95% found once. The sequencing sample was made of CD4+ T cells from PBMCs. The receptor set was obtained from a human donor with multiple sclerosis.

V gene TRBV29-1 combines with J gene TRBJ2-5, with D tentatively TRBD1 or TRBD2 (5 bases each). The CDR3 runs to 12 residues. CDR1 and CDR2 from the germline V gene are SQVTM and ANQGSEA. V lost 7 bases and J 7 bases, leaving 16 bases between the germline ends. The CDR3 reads CSAQRDRGTQYF. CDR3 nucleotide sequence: TGCAGCGCCCAAAGGGACCGAGGGACCCAGTACTTC.

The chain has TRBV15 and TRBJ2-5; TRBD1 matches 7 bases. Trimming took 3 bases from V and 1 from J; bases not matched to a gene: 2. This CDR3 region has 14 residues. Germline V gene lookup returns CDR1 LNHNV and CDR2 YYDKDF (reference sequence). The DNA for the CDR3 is TGTGCCACCAGCAGGGGGACAGCCCAAGAGACCCAGTACTTC. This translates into CATSRGTAQETQYF. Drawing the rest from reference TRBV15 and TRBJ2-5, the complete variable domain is DAMVIQNPRYQVTQFGKPVTLSCSQTLNHNVMYWYQQKSSQAPKLLFHYYDKDFNNEADTPDNFQSRRPNTSFCFLDIRSPGLGDTAMYLCATSRGTAQETQYFGPGTRLLVL.